A selection of T cell receptor beta chains follows, all from one sample in a study of CD8 T cell repertoires and HIV-1 epitope variants. TCRdb's copy holds only in-frame clones and misses some; the assay was immunoSEQ multiplex PCR. The data contain roughly 5,200 clones, roughly 70% of them singletons. Antigens of these TCRs are unknown. The sequenced sample consisted of cultured CD8+ T cells derived from PBMCs. The receptors derive from a male donor with HIV. The CDR3 runs from the conserved cysteine through the conserved F or W. The D gene is left open where the match is weak. Size values are once, few and many counts, or a class for expanded clones, and some rows have none.

CDR3 DNA: TGTGCCAGCAGCTTACAGGGACTACGGAGGCAGTACTTC
CDR3 protein: CASSLQGLRRQYF
D gene: NA
V gene: TRBV5-8
J gene: TRBJ2-7
clone size: NA

CDR3 DNA: TGCGCCAGCAGCTTGGGAGAAACCTACAATGAGCAGTTCTTC
CDR3 protein: CASSLGETYNEQFF
D gene: NA
V gene: TRBV5-1
J gene: TRBJ2-1
clone size: few

CDR3 DNA: TGTGCCAGCAGTTTAAAGGGCCCGTACTTTTCACCCCTCCACTTT
CDR3 protein: CASSLKGPYFSPLHF
D gene: NA
V gene: TRBV28
J gene: TRBJ1-6
clone size: once

CDR3 DNA: TGCGCCAGCAGCCAAGAAACAGGGACCTATGGCTACACCTTC
CDR3 protein: CASSQETGTYGYTF
D gene: NA
V gene: TRBV4-3
J gene: TRBJ1-2
clone size: once

CDR3 DNA: TGTGCCAGCCGGACAGGGGGGGGTGAAAAACTGTTTTTT
CDR3 protein: CASRTGGGEKLFF
D gene: TRBD1
V gene: TRBV25-1
J gene: TRBJ1-4
clone size: NA

CDR3 DNA: TGCGCCAGCAGCCAAGATCCCGTCGAACTCGACTATGGCTACACCTTC
CDR3 protein: CASSQDPVELDYGYTF
D gene: NA
V gene: TRBV4-1
J gene: TRBJ1-2
clone size: few

CDR3 DNA: TGTGCCAGCAGCACACAGGGAGACTACGAGCAGTACTTC
CDR3 protein: CASSTQGDYEQYF
D gene: NA
V gene: TRBV5-4
J gene: TRBJ2-7
clone size: NA

CDR3 DNA: TGTGCCAGCAGCCCACGAAACACCAGACAGGGGAGCTCCTACGAGCAGTACTTC
CDR3 protein: CASSPRNTRQGSSYEQYF
D gene: TRBD1
V gene: TRBV7-2
J gene: TRBJ2-7
clone size: NA

CDR3 DNA: TGCAGTGCCCTCCAGATAGATACGCAGTATTTT
CDR3 protein: CSALQIDTQYF
D gene: NA
V gene: TRBV20-1
J gene: TRBJ2-3
clone size: NA

CDR3 DNA: TGTGCCAGCAGTTACTCGATCGGGGGATACGAGCAGTACTTC
CDR3 protein: CASSYSIGGYEQYF
D gene: NA
V gene: TRBV6-5
J gene: TRBJ2-7
clone size: few

CDR3 DNA: TGTGCCAGCAGCTTGGATGGGCGGGGAGATAGCAATCAGCCCCAGCATTTT
CDR3 protein: CASSLDGRGDSNQPQHF
D gene: NA
V gene: TRBV5-8
J gene: TRBJ1-5
clone size: NA

CDR3 DNA: TGTGCCAGCAGCCCCCTAGCGGGAGTATCCGGGGAGCTGTTTTTT
CDR3 protein: CASSPLAGVSGELFF
D gene: TRBD2
V gene: TRBV11-2
J gene: TRBJ2-2
clone size: NA

CDR3 DNA: TGTGCCAGCAGCGGAGATGCGGGAGGTTACTCCTACAATGAGCAGTTCTTC
CDR3 protein: CASSGDAGGYSYNEQFF
D gene: TRBD2
V gene: TRBV7-9
J gene: TRBJ2-1
clone size: NA

CDR3 DNA: TGCGCCAGCAGCCAAGATTTAGGTCATGAGCAGTTCTTC
CDR3 protein: CASSQDLGHEQFF
D gene: NA
V gene: TRBV4-3
J gene: TRBJ2-1
clone size: NA